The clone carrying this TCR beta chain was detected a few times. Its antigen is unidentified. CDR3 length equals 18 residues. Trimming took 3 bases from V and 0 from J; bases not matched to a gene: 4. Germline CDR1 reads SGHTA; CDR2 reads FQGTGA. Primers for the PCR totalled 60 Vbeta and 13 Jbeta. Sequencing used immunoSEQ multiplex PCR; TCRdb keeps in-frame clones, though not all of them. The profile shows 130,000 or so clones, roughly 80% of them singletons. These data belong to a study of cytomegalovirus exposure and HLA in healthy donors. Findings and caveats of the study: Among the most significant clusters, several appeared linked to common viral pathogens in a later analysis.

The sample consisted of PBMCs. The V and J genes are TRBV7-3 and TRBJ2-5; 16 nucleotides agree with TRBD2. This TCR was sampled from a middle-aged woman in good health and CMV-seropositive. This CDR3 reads CASSLGTSGRGYQETQYF. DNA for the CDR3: TGTGCCAGCAGCTTGGGGACTAGCGGGAGGGGGTACCAAGAGACCCAGTACTTC.